Each of the 12 T cell receptor beta chains below was sequenced from the same sample in a study of cytomegalovirus exposure and HLA in healthy donors. The PCR had 60 Vbeta and 13 Jbeta primers. Profiling relied on immunoSEQ multiplex PCR, and the TCRdb table lists in-frame clones only, not all of them. The table shows more than 90,000 clones, with 81% occurring only once. Material for sequencing was PBMCs. Source of these receptors: a woman aged 70-85 years in good health and CMV-seropositive.

The chain is built from TRBV18 and TRBJ1-2; 12 bases match TRBD1. CDR1 and CDR2 from the germline V gene are KGHSH and LQKENI. This CDR3 has 14 residues. Losses at the gene ends were 6 bases for V and 8 bases for J; bases not matched to a gene: 7. The DNA for the CDR3 is TGTGCCAGCTCCCAGGGACAGGGGGCCGGCGGCTACACCTTC. It specifies CASSQGQGAGGYTF.

CDR3 protein: CASSSAGTGTADTQYF. CDR3 bases: TGTGCCAGCAGTTCCGCAGGGACAGGGACCGCAGATACGCAGTATTTT. The chain couples TRBV28 to TRBJ2-3; TRBD1 agrees at 9 bases. The ends lost 4 bases at V and 4 bases at J; junction bases unmatched: 9. Germline CDR1 reads MDHEN; CDR2 reads SYDVKM. This CDR3 has 16 amino acids. The full variable domain, completed using reference TRBV28 and TRBJ2-3, is DVKVTQSSRYLVKRTGEKVFLECVQDMDHENMFWYRQDPGLGLRLIYFSYDVKMKEKGDIPEGYSVSREKKERFSLILESASTNQTSMYLCASSSAGTGTADTQYFGPGTRLTVL.

This chain joins TRBV18 and TRBJ2-1; TRBD2 agrees at 12 bases. The junction had 5 bases not matched to a gene; V was cut back by 4 bases and J by 10 bases. This CDR3 spans 14 amino acids. Germline V lookup: CDR1 KGHSH, CDR2 LQKENI. CDR3: CASSRLAGAREQFF. The CDR3 DNA follows: TGTGCCAGCTCACGACTAGCGGGAGCACGGGAGCAGTTCTTC.

The chain carries TRBV28 and TRBJ2-3, with TRBD1 matching 10 bases. V shed 6 bases, J shed 3 bases, and the junction held 6 bases outside the gene matches. CDR1 and CDR2 (germline): MDHEN, SYDVKM. This CDR3 is built from 15 residues. This CDR3 reads CASRATGGKTDTQYF. In DNA, the CDR3 is TGTGCCAGCAGAGCGACAGGGGGCAAAACAGATACGCAGTATTTT.

For this clone: Sequence at one end of the junction differs from germline and may be a read error. The gene calls are TRBV7-9 and TRBJ1-3; 12 bases are shared with TRBD1. The CDR3 has 16 amino acids. Per germline, CDR1 SEHNR and CDR2 FQNEAQ (reference sequence). CDR3 DNA: TGTTCCAGCAGCTCGGGACAGGGGGCTGCTGGAAACACCATATATTTT. Amino acids: CSSSSGQGAAGNTIYF.

The genes are TRBV9 and TRBJ2-2, with D tentatively TRBD2 (5 bases). V was pared by 0 bases and J by 7 bases, with 16 bases between. Per germline, CDR1 SGDLS and CDR2 YYNGEE. This CDR3 spans 16 amino acids. The CDR3 reads CASSVAGGPGYGELFF. CDR3 nucleotides: TGTGCCAGCAGCGTAGCGGGCGGGCCGGGCTACGGGGAGCTGTTTTTT.

This clone is a singleton in its sample. This chain uses TRBV19 with TRBJ1-5, with a weak D call TRBD1 (6 bases). Deletions cut 0 bases from V and 4 bases from J, with 13 bases between. The CDR3 runs 16 residues. Germline lookup yields CDR1 LNHDA and CDR2 SQIVND (reference sequence). CDR3 protein: CASSIDLGRGNQPQHF. As DNA, the CDR3 is TGTGCCAGTAGTATAGATCTAGGGAGGGGGAATCAGCCCCAGCATTTT.

The chain has TRBV2 and TRBJ1-2, with 11 nucleotides matching TRBD1. V was clipped by 6 bases and J by 5 bases; unmatched bases: 5. CDR3 length: 14 residues. Germline V gene lookup returns CDR1 SNHLY and CDR2 FYNNEI. CDR3 in DNA: TGTGCCAGCAGAACCGGGACAGGGGGGTATGGCTACACCTTC. Amino acids: CASRTGTGGYGYTF.

The chain has TRBV7-2 and TRBJ2-1, with 8 bases identical to TRBD2. Germline trimming cut 7 bases from V and 6 bases from J; bases unmatched to any gene: 14. CDR1 is SGHTA, CDR2 FQGNSA, per germline. The CDR3 extends over 16 amino acids. CDR3 DNA sequence: TGTGCCAGCACCCGAAGTTTAGGTAGCGGGATCAATGAGCAGTTCTTC. It yields the protein CASTRSLGSGINEQFF.

The chain links TRBV2 to TRBJ1-4; 7 bases are shared with TRBD1. Germline trimming cut 6 bases from V and 4 bases from J; bases unmatched to any gene: 5. CDR1 and CDR2 (germline): SNHLY, FYNNEI. This CDR3 is built from 14 residues. CDR3 sequence (DNA): TGTGCCAGCAGCGCGGACAGGAATAATGAAAAACTGTTTTTT. Its translation: CASSADRNNEKLFF.

This clone was detected a few times. The CDR3 sequence is CASSIGSVRANEQFF. CDR3 DNA: TGTGCCAGTAGTATAGGGAGCGTTCGAGCTAATGAGCAGTTCTTC. V is TRBV19 and J is TRBJ2-1; D not resolved. Trimming pared 1 base from V and 7 bases from J, leaving 14 bases between. Germline CDR1 and CDR2: LNHDA and SQIVND (reference sequence). CDR3 length equals 15 residues.

This clone was found once. The V call is TRBV28, the J call TRBJ1-5, with 7 bases aligning to TRBD1. Germline lookup yields CDR1 MDHEN and CDR2 SYDVKM. The V gene end was trimmed by 8 bases and the J gene end by 1 base; junction bases not matched to a gene: 2. There are 13 residues in the CDR3. CDR3 residues: CASWDSSNQPQHF. The CDR3 DNA sequence: TGTGCCAGCTGGGACAGCAGCAATCAGCCCCAGCATTTT.